The clone carrying this T cell receptor (beta chain) turned up a few times. Its antigen remains unknown. V lost 0 bases to trimming and J lost 3 bases, with 12 bases between them. The CDR3 has 15 residues. CDR1 SGHAT and CDR2 FQNNGV come from the germline V gene. The data are from a study of CD8+ T cells in alopecia areata. Background on the study: Treated patients took oral tofacitinib at 5 to 10 mg twice daily.

Reverse transcribed after extraction, RNA yielded cDNA as the sequencing template. Profiling relied on immunoSEQ multiplex PCR, and the TCRdb table lists in-frame clones only, not all of them. Here the sample spans about 120,000 clones, approximately 49% being singletons. Specimens obtained from alopecia areata patients comprised lesional scalp punch biopsies and peripheral blood. Study conclusions and caveats: Elevated clonality characterized lesional scalp relative to normal scalp, particularly in alopecia totalis/universalis. Although TCR sharing was seen in mice, sharing across patients was less clear, possibly for HLA-related reasons.

This specimen consisted of CD8+ T cells sorted from blood, obtained at week 0. The TCR sequence derives from a human donor with alopecia areata. V gene TRBV11-2 combines with J gene TRBJ2-7; tentative D call: TRBD2 (5 bases). The CDR3 protein is CASSLEPLGVYEQYF. The CDR3 nucleotides are TGTGCCAGCAGCTTAGAACCTCTCGGGGTCTACGAGCAGTACTTC.